The 30 T cell receptor beta chains listed next were all sequenced from one sample in a study of cytomegalovirus exposure and HLA in healthy donors. The PCR used 60 Vbeta and 13 Jbeta primers. Clones were sequenced by immunoSEQ multiplex PCR, and TCRdb holds only the in-frame ones, with some missing. The sample carries 150,000 to 200,000 clones, 81% recorded once. The source material was PBMCs. These receptors originate from a middle-aged man in good health and CMV-seropositive.

The gene calls are TRBV28 and TRBJ1-2, with 12 bases that match TRBD1. Trimming cost V 5 bases and J 13 bases; bases outside gene matches: 8. This CDR3 region has 13 residues. Germline loops: CDR1 MDHEN, CDR2 SYDVKM. The CDR3 DNA sequence: TGTGCCAGCAGTCGGGGGACAGGGGGCGCCTCCACCTTC. This codes for CASSRGTGGASTF.

The chain combines TRBV2 with TRBJ2-1; D unclear. The CDR3 loop spans 15 amino acids. Germline V gene lookup returns CDR1 SNHLY and CDR2 FYNNEI. Trimming removed 2 bases at V and 2 bases at J, with 10 bases between. The CDR3 loop is CASSESVITYNEQFF. CDR3 DNA: TGTGCCAGCAGTGAATCAGTTATAACCTACAATGAGCAGTTCTTC.

The chain's CDR3 is CASSFRGTGQPIYGYTF. CDR3 DNA: TGTGCCAGCAGCTTTCGAGGGACAGGACAACCTATCTATGGCTACACCTTC. The chain has TRBV5-6 and TRBJ1-2; 8 nucleotides align to TRBD1. Trimming removed 2 bases from V and 4 bases from J; junction bases left unmatched: 13. The germline CDR1 and CDR2 sequences are SGHDT and YYEEEE. The CDR3 covers 17 residues.

V is TRBV6-1 and J is TRBJ1-4, with D maybe TRBD1 (6 bases). The CDR3 runs to 15 residues. CDR1 is MNHNS and CDR2 is SASEGT in the germline V gene. Trimming took off 10 bases at V and 0 bases at J, with 15 bases between the two ends. In nucleotides, the CDR3 is TGTGCCACTGGGGCGGACAGTTCAACTAATGAAAAACTGTTTTTT. This sequence encodes CATGADSSTNEKLFF.

V gene TRBV28 combines with J gene TRBJ1-6; D is perhaps TRBD1 (6 bases). This CDR3 spans 15 amino acids. V dropped 6 bases and J dropped 7 bases, with 16 bases sitting between them. Germline V gene sequence: CDR1 MDHEN, CDR2 SYDVKM. CDR3: CASRPWDIMNSPLHF. CDR3 in DNA: TGTGCCAGCAGACCCTGGGACATTATGAATTCACCCCTCCACTTT.

This clone has more than one count but fewer than ten. The rearrangement links TRBV12-5 to TRBJ2-1; the D is unclear. The CDR3 runs to 13 residues. In germline, CDR1 is LGHNT, CDR2 FRNRAP. V lost 6 bases and J lost 7, with 13 bases in between. CDR3 coding DNA: TGTGCTAGTGGCCCTTCGACTGGGAATGAGCAGTTCTTC. Translating gives CASGPSTGNEQFF.

The chain couples TRBV27 to TRBJ1-1; a weak D match, TRBD1 (5 bases). This CDR3 is 16 amino acids long. Trimming shortened V by 0 bases and J by 1 base, and 12 bases separated the two germline ends. Germline values: CDR1 MNHEY, CDR2 SMNVEV (reference sequence). In DNA, the CDR3 is TGTGCCAGCAGTTTATCCCGGGGGTGGGCGAACACTGAAGCTTTCTTT. Translating it yields CASSLSRGWANTEAFF.

The V call is TRBV7-9, the J call TRBJ2-2, with 8 bases aligning to TRBD1. J lost 0 bases, V lost 4 bases, and 4 bases had no gene match. Germline lookup yields CDR1 SEHNR and CDR2 FQNEAQ (reference sequence). The CDR3 length is 16 residues. The CDR3 region is CASSSQGAPNTGELFF. The CDR3, as DNA: TGTGCCAGCAGCTCCCAGGGGGCCCCGAACACCGGGGAGCTGTTTTTT.

This chain joins TRBV6-1 and TRBJ1-5, with TRBD1 as a possible D gene (5 bases). This CDR3 has 14 amino acids. Germline V gene sequence: CDR1 MNHNS, CDR2 SASEGT. The ends were cut back, 4 bases at V and 3 bases at J, with 10 bases in the middle. The CDR3 bases are TGTGCCAGCAGTGCAGGGCCCATCAATCAGCCCCAGCATTTT. The encoded protein is CASSAGPINQPQHF.

The rearrangement uses TRBV7-6 and TRBJ1-5, with 7 bases lining up with TRBD1. The V segment lost 5 bases and the J segment 4 bases; nucleotides outside the gene matches: 2. Per the germline V gene, CDR1 is SGHVS and CDR2 is FNYEAQ. The CDR3 loop spans 13 amino acids. In DNA form, the CDR3 reads TGTGCCAGCAGCCAGGGGGTAAATCAGCCCCAGCATTTT. This encodes CASSQGVNQPQHF. The full variable domain, in which reference TRBV7-6 and TRBJ1-5 provide the parts outside the CDR3, is GAGVSQSPRYKVTKRGQDVALRCDPISGHVSLYWYRQALGQGPEFLTYFNYEAQQDKSGLPNDRFSAERPEGSISTLTIQRTEQRDSAMYRCASSQGVNQPQHFGDGTRLSIL.

This chain joins TRBV5-1 and TRBJ2-7; possibly TRBD2 for D (5 bases). Germline CDR1 reads SGHRS; CDR2 reads YFSETQ. The CDR3 contains 14 residues. Trimming left V 4 bases short and J 3 bases short, with 14 bases between. The CDR3 DNA sequence: TGCGCCAGCAGCCCCATGCGGGCAGACTACGAGCAGTACTTC. It yields the protein CASSPMRADYEQYF.

This rearrangement joins TRBV9 to TRBJ1-4; perhaps TRBD1 as D (5 bases). V lost 3 bases to trimming and J lost 4 bases, with 13 bases between them. The CDR3 loop spans 15 amino acids. Looked up from germline, CDR1 is SGDLS and CDR2 is YYNGEE. CDR3 in DNA: TGTGCCAGCAGCGACCAGGGCAGAGGTAATGAAAAACTGTTTTTT. Its protein product is CASSDQGRGNEKLFF.

The V call is TRBV11-1, the J call TRBJ2-3, with D possibly TRBD1 on 5 matching bases. The CDR3 is 15 residues long. Trimming removed 1 base at V and 2 bases at J, with 10 bases between. From germline, CDR1 is SGHAT and CDR2 FQDESV (reference sequence). The CDR3 DNA reads TGTGCCAGCAGCTTAGTTGACAGTTCCACAGATACGCAGTATTTT. Translated: CASSLVDSSTDTQYF.

The chain links TRBV27 to TRBJ1-3; tentatively, D is TRBD1 (6 bases). The CDR3 contains 16 residues. Trimming removed 5 bases at V and 4 bases at J, with 18 bases between. Looked up from germline, CDR1 is MNHEY and CDR2 is SMNVEV (reference sequence). CDR3 loop: CASSRKWAGAGNTIYF. For the CDR3, the DNA is TGTGCCAGCAGTCGAAAATGGGCAGGGGCAGGAAACACCATATATTTT.

V is TRBV7-9 and J is TRBJ2-7, with 9 bases identical to TRBD2. J lost 0 bases, V lost 6 bases, and 6 bases had no gene match. The CDR3 has 15 residues. The germline V gene has CDR1 SEHNR and CDR2 FQNEAQ (reference sequence). The CDR3 here is CASSFGGGGSYEQYF. Written as DNA, the CDR3 is TGTGCCAGCAGTTTTGGCGGGGGGGGCTCCTACGAGCAGTACTTC.

The rearrangement links TRBV28 to TRBJ2-1, with 9 positions matching TRBD2. Germline assignment: CDR1 MDHEN and CDR2 SYDVKM. J gave up 7 bases and V 1 base, and 8 bases lay outside the gene matches. This CDR3 spans 16 amino acids. This CDR3 reads CASSLSRTSVRNEQFF. The CDR3 DNA reads TGTGCCAGCAGTTTATCCCGGACTAGCGTGAGGAATGAGCAGTTCTTC.

J is TRBJ2-7 and V is TRBV29-1, with TRBD1 as a possible D gene (6 bases). CDR1 is SQVTM and CDR2 is ANQGSEA in the germline V gene. The V end lost 7 bases, the J end lost 7 bases, and 17 bases lay between the germline ends. The CDR3 runs to 12 residues. The CDR3 bases are TGCAGCGCCGGGGACACCACGGGAGAGCAGTACTTC. The encoded protein is CSAGDTTGEQYF.

The gene calls are TRBV5-1 and TRBJ1-3, with D perhaps TRBD1 (6 bases). Trimming pared 4 bases from V and 0 bases from J, leaving 11 bases between. The germline V gene encodes CDR1 SGHRS and CDR2 YFSETQ. This CDR3 contains 15 residues. The CDR3 loop reads CASSPSGDSGNTIYF. CDR3 nucleotides: TGCGCCAGCAGCCCCTCAGGGGACTCTGGAAACACCATATATTTT.

The chain combines TRBV7-2 with TRBJ2-1; 7 bases are a match to TRBD2. Trimming took 4 bases from V and 5 from J; bases not matched to a gene: 5. Germline CDR1 SGHTA, CDR2 FQGNSA. The CDR3 totals 14 residues. In nucleotides, the CDR3 is TGTGCCAGCAGCTCTAGCGGACTCCACAATGAGCAGTTCTTC. Its translation: CASSSSGLHNEQFF.

This clone was picked up one time. The rearrangement joins TRBV20-1 to TRBJ1-1; D not certain. The CDR3 sequence is 11 residues long. Germline CDR1 and CDR2: DFQATT and SNEGSKA (reference sequence). CDR3 sequence: CSPDFNTEAFF. The CDR3, as DNA: TGCAGCCCTGACTTCAACACTGAAGCTTTCTTT.

The chain recombines TRBV4-1 with TRBJ2-5, with 15 bases that match TRBD2. Trimming cost V 0 bases and J 4 bases; bases outside gene matches: 6. The CDR3 spans 18 residues. Germline-derived CDR1 and CDR2 are MGHRA and YSYEKL. The CDR3 region has the DNA TGCGCCAGCAGCCAAGATCCCGGACTAGCGGGAGGGGGAGAGACCCAGTACTTC. It specifies CASSQDPGLAGGGETQYF.

This clone occurred a few times. This chain joins TRBV7-9 and TRBJ2-2; TRBD1 aligns across 9 bases. This CDR3 contains 17 residues. CDR1 SEHNR and CDR2 FQNEAQ come from the germline V gene (reference sequence). Trimming took 2 bases from V and 5 from J; bases not matched to a gene: 9. The CDR3 loop reads CASSLLGTGRDTGELFF. DNA of the CDR3: TGTGCCAGCAGCTTACTCGGGACAGGGCGGGATACCGGGGAGCTGTTTTTT.

This sequence joins TRBV2 and TRBJ2-1; 7 nucleotides line up with TRBD2. With V trimmed by 6 bases and J by 5 bases, 7 bases remained unmatched. The CDR3 contains 14 residues. Germline V gene data show CDR1 as SNHLY and CDR2 as FYNNEI. CDR3 coding DNA: TGTGCCAGCAGGAGGACTAGGAGCGACAATGAGCAGTTCTTC. Translated, it gives CASRRTRSDNEQFF. The complete variable domain, with remaining parts taken from reference TRBV2 and TRBJ2-1, reads EPEVTQTPSHQVTQMGQEVILRCVPISNHLYFYWYRQILGQKVEFLVSFYNNEISEKSEIFDDQFSVERPDGSNFTLKIRSTKLEDSAMYFCASRRTRSDNEQFFGPGTRLTVL.

The V gene is TRBV6-5, the J gene TRBJ1-1; 11 bases line up with TRBD1. This CDR3 has 15 amino acids. V was pared by 5 bases and J by 4 bases, with 6 bases of the junction left unmatched. Germline lookup yields CDR1 MNHEY and CDR2 SVGAGI. The chain's CDR3 is CASSRTGGASTEAFF. The CDR3 DNA sequence: TGTGCCAGCAGTCGGACAGGGGGCGCATCCACTGAAGCTTTCTTT.

The chain uses TRBV7-8 and TRBJ1-5, with 8 bases matching TRBD1. There are 14 residues in the CDR3. V shed 3 bases, J shed 6 bases, and the junction held 4 bases outside the gene matches. Germline CDR1 and CDR2: SGHVS and FQNEAQ. The CDR3 spells CASSFDRGRQPQHF. The CDR3 DNA is TGTGCCAGCAGCTTCGACAGGGGCCGTCAGCCCCAGCATTTT.

This clone was picked up one time. The chain has TRBV5-4 and TRBJ2-5; D not resolved. Germline CDR1 is SGHNT and CDR2 is YYREEE (reference sequence). This CDR3 contains 15 residues. Trimming took off 4 bases at V and 1 base at J, with 14 bases between the two ends. CDR3 nucleotide sequence: TGTGCCAGCAGCCCGGAGCACTTCATCCAAGAGACCCAGTACTTC. It yields the protein CASSPEHFIQETQYF.

The genes are TRBV30 and TRBJ2-3; possibly TRBD1 for D (6 bases). Trimming took off 4 bases at V and 6 bases at J, with 14 bases between the two ends. The CDR3 has 13 amino acids. Per the germline V gene, CDR1 is GTSNPN and CDR2 is SVGIG (reference sequence). CDR3 protein: CAWTSRGMDTQYF. The CDR3 DNA is TGTGCCTGGACTTCGAGGGGGATGGATACGCAGTATTTT. Looking up the rest from reference TRBV30 and TRBJ2-3 gives the full variable domain: SQTIHQWPATLVQPVGSPLSLECTVEGTSNPNLYWYRQAAGRGLQLLFYSVGIGQISSEVPQNLSASRPQDRQFILSSKKLLLSDSGFYLCAWTSRGMDTQYFGPGTRLTVL.

V is TRBV2 and J is TRBJ2-7; D is uncertain. V lost 4 bases to trimming and J lost 7 bases, with 11 bases between them. The CDR3 consists of 12 residues. Germline assignment: CDR1 SNHLY and CDR2 FYNNEI. The CDR3: CASSVLTAEQYF. In nucleotides, the CDR3 is TGTGCCAGCAGTGTTTTGACTGCTGAGCAGTACTTC.

This clone has just one count. The gene calls are TRBV2 and TRBJ1-2, with D unclear. The CDR3 runs 13 residues. The germline CDR1 and CDR2 sequences are SNHLY and FYNNEI. Trimming removed 5 bases from V and 8 bases from J, with 15 bases in between. This CDR3 reads CASSTLSTGGYTF. The CDR3 DNA sequence: TGTGCCAGCAGTACCTTATCGACGGGGGGCTACACCTTC.

The rearrangement uses TRBV4-1 and TRBJ2-3; the match to TRBD2 covers 10 bases. V dropped 4 bases and J dropped 0; count of bases not matched to a gene: 7. CDR1 is MGHRA, CDR2 YSYEKL, per germline. The CDR3 extends over 17 amino acids. CDR3 amino acids: CASSPGLAKSSTDTQYF. The CDR3 DNA is TGCGCCAGCAGCCCGGGACTAGCGAAATCTAGCACAGATACGCAGTATTTT.